This TCR beta chain was identified in a study of CD8 T cells in Susac syndrome. CDR3 size: 15 residues. The germline gives CDR1 MNHEY, CDR2 SMNVEV (reference sequence). V lost 5 bases to trimming and J lost 7 bases, with 20 bases between them. Notes on the study in general: An acknowledgment was made by the study that its TCR sequencing and HLA analysis involved relatively few individuals.

TCR beta sequences were obtained from blood CD8+ and CD4+ T cells. TEMRA cells were FACS-enriched, unlike CD8+ and CD4+ T cells, which were negatively isolated. Reverse transcription of about 0.5 to 1 ug RNA used random hexamers. Amplification of TCR beta CDR3 used immunoSEQ multiplex PCR across 54 Vbeta and 13 Jbeta. TCRdb reprocessed the immunoSEQ multiplex PCR reads via MiXCR and lists one record per CDR3 protein. Of 150,000 to 200,000 distinct CDR3 sequences listed, approximately 95% are singletons. In the case of this clonotype: Its matching antigen is unknown.

Input material: CD4+ T cells from PBMCs. V and J are TRBV27 and TRBJ1-2; TRBD1 might be the D (5 bases). The source of this sequence is a human donor with multiple sclerosis. The CDR3 sequence is CASSTAGQGVFGYTF. CDR3 DNA sequence: TGTGCCAGCAGTACCGCCGGGCAGGGCGTGTTTGGCTACACCTTC.